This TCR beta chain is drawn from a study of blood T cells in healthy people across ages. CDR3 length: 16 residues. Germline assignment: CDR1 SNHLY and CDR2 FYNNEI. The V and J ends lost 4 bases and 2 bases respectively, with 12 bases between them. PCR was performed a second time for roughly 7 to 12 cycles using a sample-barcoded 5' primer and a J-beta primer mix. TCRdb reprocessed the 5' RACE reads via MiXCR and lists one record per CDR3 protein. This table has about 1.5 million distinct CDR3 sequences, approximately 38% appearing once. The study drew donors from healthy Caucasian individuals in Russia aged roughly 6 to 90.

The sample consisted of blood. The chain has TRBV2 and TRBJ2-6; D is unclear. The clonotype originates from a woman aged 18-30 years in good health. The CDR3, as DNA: TGTGCCAGCAGTGCATCTCGCACAGCTGGGGCCAACGTCCTGACTTTC. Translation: CASSASRTAGANVLTF.